The rows below give T cell receptor beta chains drawn from one sample of a study of beta chain features in type 1 diabetes. Here immunoSEQ multiplex PCR was the method, and the copy in TCRdb shows in-frame clones only, minus some. The table lists fewer than 900,000 clones, roughly 17% of them singletons, with 0.02% to 0.025% in the top ten. The sequenced material came from naive CD4+ T cells from blood. These receptor sequences come from a woman aged 18-35 years in good health. Both conserved end residues are part of each CDR3. A D gene is named only where the DNA matches it firmly. Not every row has a clone size; where given, it reads once, few, many or a size class.

size,J,V,D,DNA,CDR3
few,TRBJ2-7,TRBV28,NA,TGTGCCAGCAGTTTGGTCTTTCGATCCTACGAGCAGTACTTC,CASSLVFRSYEQYF
NA,TRBJ2-2,TRBV5-6,NA,TGTGCCAGCAGCTCGAAGACAGCGAGTAAGAACACCGGGGAGCTGTTTTTT,CASSSKTASKNTGELFF
few,TRBJ2-7,TRBV4-3,TRBD2,TGCGCCAGCAGCCAACGAGCGGGACTCTCCTACGAGCAGTACTTC,CASSQRAGLSYEQYF
NA,TRBJ2-3,TRBV5-1,NA,TGCGCCAGCAGCTTGTTTGGGGATACGCAGTATTTT,CASSLFGDTQYF
NA,TRBJ1-1,TRBV6-6,NA,TGTGCCAGCAGTTACGGACGGAGGGGCACTGAAGCTTTCTTT,CASSYGRRGTEAFF
NA,TRBJ2-7,TRBV11-2,TRBD1,TGTGCCAGCAGCTTAGACGTCGACAGGGCGGACCTATCGAACGAGCAGTACTTC,CASSLDVDRADLSNEQYF
few,TRBJ2-3,TRBV29-1,NA,TGCAGCGTTGAAGATTTCTGGGGGGATAGCGCTAGCACAGATACGCAGTATTTT,CSVEDFWGDSASTDTQYF
NA,TRBJ2-7,TRBV28,TRBD1,TGTGCCAGCAGTTCCCCAGGGGGCTCCTACGAGCAGTACTTC,CASSSPGGSYEQYF
NA,TRBJ2-7,TRBV7-9,NA,TGTGCCAGCAGCTTAGGGGCCCGGGGCGAGCAGTACTTC,CASSLGARGEQYF
NA,TRBJ1-1,TRBV29-1,NA,TGCAGCGACAGAGCGAACACTGAAGCTTTCTTT,CSDRANTEAFF
NA,TRBJ2-7,TRBV4-2,NA,TGTGCCAGCAGCCATACGGCCGGGGGAACCTACGAGCAGTACTTC,CASSHTAGGTYEQYF
few,TRBJ2-1,TRBV29-1,NA,TGCAGCGTGTCCCTAGCCAAGTTGCATAAGAGCTCCTACAATGAGCAGTTCTTC,CSVSLAKLHKSSYNEQFF
few,TRBJ1-4,TRBV4-3,NA,TGCGCCAGCAGCCAAGGCGACCGATCGAATGAAAAACTGTTTTTT,CASSQGDRSNEKLFF
NA,TRBJ2-7,TRBV6-6,NA,TGTGCCAGCAGTTACACAGGAAACTACGAGCAGTACTTC,CASSYTGNYEQYF
many,TRBJ2-6,TRBV14,NA,TGTGCCAGCAGGGACTCTGGGGCCAACGTCCTGACTTTC,CASRDSGANVLTF
NA,TRBJ1-2,TRBV4-2,TRBD1,TGTGCCAGCAGCCAAAGTCATCGACTGACAGGGGACAATGGCTACACCTTC,CASSQSHRLTGDNGYTF
few,TRBJ1-2,TRBV28,TRBD1,TGTGCCAGCAGTTCGGGACAGGGTAGCTATGGCTACACCTTC,CASSSGQGSYGYTF
few,TRBJ2-7,TRBV6-5,TRBD2,TGTGCCAGCAGTTACTCGATTGGGGAGGGCTACGAGCAGTACTTC,CASSYSIGEGYEQYF
NA,TRBJ2-3,TRBV7-2,NA,TGTGCCAGCAGCCGCGGGTCTAGCACAGATACGCAGTATTTT,CASSRGSSTDTQYF
few,TRBJ2-2,TRBV5-1,NA,TGCGCCAGCAGCTTGAGGGACAAAAACACCGGGGAGCTGTTTTTT,CASSLRDKNTGELFF